This TCR beta chain comes out of a study of shared clonotypes between healthy human individuals. The study drew all its donors from Caucasian adults living in Nashville, Tennessee. Measured with immunoSEQ multiplex PCR; TCRdb has only the in-frame clones, and not every one. The data contain over a million clones, around 97% of them singletons. V was shortened by 5 bases and J by 1 base, with 12 bases between the two germline ends. Germline assignment: CDR1 SGHNT and CDR2 YYREEE (reference sequence). The CDR3 is 14 amino acids. This receptor was identified in a man aged 30 to 39 in good health. The sequenced material came from naive CD4+ T cells sorted from blood. Noted subset: CD45RA+ positively selected. This chain connects TRBV5-4 to TRBJ2-5; the D is unclear. The CDR3 here is CASRKGFSQETQYF. CDR3 in DNA: TGTGCCAGCAGGAAGGGTTTCAGCCAAGAGACCCAGTACTTC.